One and the same sample provided the 29 T cell receptor beta chains below, sequenced in a study of T cell responses to AZD1222 COVID-19 vaccine. TCRdb keeps only in-frame clones here, not all; method: immunoSEQ multiplex PCR. The sample shows over 85,000 clones, roughly 90% of them seen only once. Sequenced here: peripheral blood, sampled 28 days after the second AZD1222 dose. These receptors were taken from an adult who received the AZD1222 COVID-19 vaccine.

The chain links TRBV2 to TRBJ2-2, with D possibly being TRBD1 or TRBD2 (5 bases each). V lost 4 bases and J lost 3, with 12 bases in between. This CDR3 has 15 amino acids. Germline lookup yields CDR1 SNHLY and CDR2 FYNNEI. The CDR3 loop reads CASSAIGDDTGELFF. Here the CDR3 DNA reads TGTGCCAGCAGTGCTATAGGGGACGACACCGGGGAGCTGTTTTTT.

The CDR3 reads CASSTGLAALGEQYF. CDR3 bases: TGTGCCAGCAGCACGGGACTAGCCGCCTTAGGCGAGCAGTACTTC. The rearrangement joins TRBV11-2 to TRBJ2-7, with 9 positions matching TRBD2. The V segment lost 5 bases and the J segment 6 bases; nucleotides outside the gene matches: 11. Per the germline V gene, CDR1 is SGHAT and CDR2 is FQNNGV. This CDR3 has 15 residues.

The chain has TRBV7-9 and TRBJ2-7, with 7 bases that match TRBD2. V shed 5 bases and J 9 bases; nucleotides not matched to a gene: 4. Germline assignment: CDR1 SEHNR and CDR2 FQNEAQ (reference sequence). The CDR3 sequence is 11 residues long. The CDR3 nucleotides read TGTGCCAGCAGCGTCCCGGGGGGGCAGTACTTC. This codes for CASSVPGGQYF.

The table lists this clone with a few counts. The rearrangement links TRBV27 to TRBJ2-1, with 10 bases identical to TRBD2. Trimming at V came to 8 bases and at J to 0 bases, leaving 16 bases not matched to a gene. This CDR3 is 19 amino acids long. The V gene's germline CDR1 is MNHEY and CDR2 SMNVEV (reference sequence). The CDR3 loop is CASSVGGLAAISSYNEQFF. CDR3 DNA: TGTGCCAGCTCAGTGGGCGGACTAGCGGCTATAAGCTCCTACAATGAGCAGTTCTTC.

This chain uses TRBV28 with TRBJ2-2, with 11 bases identical to TRBD2. Germline V gives CDR1 MDHEN, CDR2 SYDVKM. The trim removed 2 bases at V and 1 base at J, leaving 3 bases unmatched. CDR3 length: 17 amino acids. DNA for the CDR3: TGTGCCAGCAGTTTACTAGCGGGGGGTAGGAACACCGGGGAGCTGTTTTTT. Translating gives CASSLLAGGRNTGELFF. Filled out from reference TRBV28 and TRBJ2-2, the complete variable domain reads DVKVTQSSRYLVKRTGEKVFLECVQDMDHENMFWYRQDPGLGLRLIYFSYDVKMKEKGDIPEGYSVSREKKERFSLILESASTNQTSMYLCASSLLAGGRNTGELFFGEGSRLTVL.

The V and J genes are TRBV9 and TRBJ1-2; D is unclear. This CDR3 spans 17 amino acids. In germline, CDR1 is SGDLS, CDR2 YYNGEE. V shed 1 base and J shed 4 bases, with 20 bases lying between them. As DNA, the CDR3 is TGTGCCAGCAGCGTATACCCCGGAGATTTCTTTAGCTATGGCTACACCTTC. Protein: CASSVYPGDFFSYGYTF.

The chain uses TRBV30 and TRBJ2-1; a possible D gene is TRBD2 (5 bases). The germline V gene has CDR1 GTSNPN and CDR2 SVGIG (reference sequence). The CDR3 is 15 amino acids. V dropped 3 bases and J dropped 5 bases, with 17 bases sitting between them. CDR3 DNA sequence: TGTGCCTGGAGGACCTCTAGACGGGAAAACAATGAGCAGTTCTTC. Translating gives CAWRTSRRENNEQFF. The full variable domain, rest sourced from reference TRBV30 and TRBJ2-1, is SQTIHQWPATLVQPVGSPLSLECTVEGTSNPNLYWYRQAAGRGLQLLFYSVGIGQISSEVPQNLSASRPQDRQFILSSKKLLLSDSGFYLCAWRTSRRENNEQFFGPGTRLTVL.

This rearrangement joins TRBV30 to TRBJ2-7; D may be TRBD2 (6 bases). Trimming cost V 1 base and J 4 bases, with 11 bases left between them. Germline CDR1 GTSNPN, CDR2 SVGIG (reference sequence). The CDR3 runs to 13 residues. The CDR3 DNA reads TGTGCCTGGAGTGGGGGACTCCAGTACGAGCAGTACTTC. Amino acid sequence: CAWSGGLQYEQYF.

V gene TRBV7-2 combines with J gene TRBJ2-5, with D unclear. Germline CDR1 is SGHTA and CDR2 is FQGNSA. V was clipped by 3 bases and J by 4 bases, with 12 bases between them. The CDR3 length is 14 residues. The CDR3 region is CASSFGGDGETQYF. In nucleotides, the CDR3 is TGTGCCAGCAGCTTTGGTGGTGACGGAGAGACCCAGTACTTC.

The J gene is TRBJ1-1, the V gene TRBV30; D perhaps matches TRBD1 (6 bases). Trimming took off 2 bases at V and 7 bases at J, with 14 bases between the two ends. This CDR3 region has 13 residues. Germline loops: CDR1 GTSNPN, CDR2 SVGIG (reference sequence). The CDR3 nucleotides read TGTGCCTGGAGTCGTCGGGGGGCAGGTGAAGCTTTCTTT. This encodes CAWSRRGAGEAFF.

The chain joins TRBV4-1 to TRBJ1-1, with D possibly TRBD1 on 5 matching bases. Trimming took 4 bases from V and 0 from J, leaving 12 bases between them. The CDR3 spans 15 residues. Germline CDR1 reads MGHRA; CDR2 reads YSYEKL. DNA of the CDR3: TGCGCCAGCAGCCCTAATTTACAGGTGAACACTGAAGCTTTCTTT. It translates to CASSPNLQVNTEAFF.

This chain joins TRBV6-1 and TRBJ2-7, with 8 bases lining up with TRBD2. V lost 5 bases to trimming and J lost 5 bases; unmatched junction nucleotides: 8. The germline CDR1 and CDR2 sequences are MNHNS and SASEGT. The CDR3 totals 14 residues. This CDR3 reads CASSPGGPRNEQYF. The CDR3 coding sequence is TGTGCCAGCAGTCCGGGAGGGCCAAGGAACGAGCAGTACTTC.

The rearrangement joins TRBV27 to TRBJ2-2; D not certain. The CDR3 is made up of 14 amino acids. Germline V CDR1 and CDR2: MNHEY, SMNVEV (reference sequence). V was trimmed by 3 bases and J by 0 bases, leaving 5 bases between them. In nucleotides, the CDR3 is TGTGCCAGCAGTTTGGCTACGAACACCGGGGAGCTGTTTTTT. This translates into CASSLATNTGELFF.

V usage is TRBV9 and J usage is TRBJ1-5, with D perhaps matching TRBD1 (6 bases). The CDR3 is 14 amino acids. Per germline, CDR1 SGDLS and CDR2 YYNGEE. Trimming left V 3 bases short and J 9 bases short, with 16 bases between. The CDR3 DNA sequence: TGTGCCAGCAGCGCCGCTGGGGGCCAGGGGCCCCAGCATTTT. Its translation is CASSAAGGQGPQHF.

V usage is TRBV5-4 and J usage is TRBJ1-1, with D unresolved. Trimming removed 6 bases at V and 0 bases at J, with 15 bases between. In germline, CDR1 is SGHNT, CDR2 YYREEE (reference sequence). This CDR3 contains 15 residues. This CDR3 reads CASTDFLSVNTEAFF. As DNA, the CDR3 is TGTGCCAGCACCGACTTTCTATCGGTGAACACTGAAGCTTTCTTT.

In nucleotides, the CDR3 is TGTGCCAGCCTTCTGGGGGGAAGGCACACCGGGGAGCTGTTTTTT. It is translated as CASLLGGRHTGELFF. J is TRBJ2-2 and V is TRBV18; tentative D call: TRBD2 (6 bases). The germline V and J ends were trimmed by 8 bases and 3 bases, with 16 bases remaining between them. The CDR3 consists of 15 residues. Germline lookup yields CDR1 KGHSH and CDR2 LQKENI.

This sequence joins TRBV3-1 (or the pseudogene TRBV3-2) and TRBJ1-3, with a possible D match to TRBD1 (6 bases). The V and J ends lost 1 base and 5 bases respectively, with 12 bases between them. The CDR3 length is 15 residues. Germline CDR1 and CDR2: LGHDT and YNNKEL (reference sequence). In DNA, the CDR3 is TGTGCCAGCAGCCAAGCACCGGACAGTAGAAACACCATATATTTT. Translation gives CASSQAPDSRNTIYF.

The V call is TRBV5-1, the J call TRBJ2-7; D could derive from TRBD1 or TRBD2 (5 bases each). The CDR3 is made up of 14 amino acids. V lost 5 bases and J 0 bases, leaving 12 bases between the germline ends. CDR1 is SGHRS, CDR2 YFSETQ, per germline. The CDR3 DNA reads TGCGCCAGCAGTTGGGACGTCAGCTCCTACGAGCAGTACTTC. This translates into CASSWDVSSYEQYF.

The chain joins TRBV27 to TRBJ2-7; 15 positions agree with TRBD2. The germline V gene has CDR1 MNHEY and CDR2 SMNVEV (reference sequence). This CDR3 is 16 amino acids long. Trimming removed 4 bases from V and 3 bases from J; junction bases left unmatched: 4. The CDR3 spells CASSSRTSGRVYEQYF. In nucleotides, the CDR3 is TGTGCCAGCAGTTCCCGGACTAGCGGGAGGGTCTACGAGCAGTACTTC.

This chain connects TRBV4-1 to TRBJ2-1; TRBD1 matches 7 bases. V lost 0 bases and J lost 0; bases outside the gene matches: 14. Germline CDR1 MGHRA, CDR2 YSYEKL. The length of the CDR3 is 20 residues. CDR3 DNA: TGCGCCAGCAGCCAAGAACCCAAGCCGGACAGGCCAAGCTCCTACAATGAGCAGTTCTTC. This translates into CASSQEPKPDRPSSYNEQFF.

This sequence joins TRBV27 and TRBJ2-7; TRBD1 is a possible D gene (5 bases). Germline V gene lookup returns CDR1 MNHEY and CDR2 SMNVEV (reference sequence). The germline V and J ends were trimmed by 5 bases and 7 bases, with 21 bases remaining between them. This CDR3 region has 15 residues. The CDR3 loop is CASSPGWQITWEQYF. Here the CDR3 DNA reads TGTGCCAGCAGTCCAGGGTGGCAAATTACATGGGAGCAGTACTTC.

The V gene is TRBV4-1, the J gene TRBJ2-7, with 8 bases matching TRBD1. The germline V gene has CDR1 MGHRA and CDR2 YSYEKL. The CDR3 has 17 residues. V lost 1 base to trimming and J lost 3 bases; unmatched junction nucleotides: 11. The CDR3 nucleotides are TGCGCCAGCAGCCAAGGTTTACTCGGACAGGGCCTCTACGAGCAGTACTTC. Its translation is CASSQGLLGQGLYEQYF.

The chain combines TRBV27 with TRBJ2-6, with TRBD1 matching 7 bases. Germline CDR1 is MNHEY and CDR2 is SMNVEV (reference sequence). The V gene end was trimmed by 6 bases and the J gene end by 0 bases; junction bases not matched to a gene: 8. The CDR3 loop spans 17 amino acids. DNA for the CDR3: TGTGCCAGCAGCCCGGGACAGTTTGTCTCTGGGGCCAACGTCCTGACTTTC. As protein: CASSPGQFVSGANVLTF.

This clone appeared a single time. This chain uses TRBV27 with TRBJ2-7, with D possibly TRBD2 on 6 matching bases. CDR1 is MNHEY, CDR2 SMNVEV, per germline (reference sequence). The CDR3 loop spans 12 amino acids. Between the trimmed V and J ends, which lost 4 bases and 6 bases, there was a span of 10 bases. The CDR3 DNA sequence: TGTGCCAGCAGTTCGGGGGTTCGCGAGCAGTACTTC. Translation: CASSSGVREQYF.

This chain connects TRBV7-8 to TRBJ1-4; D perhaps matches TRBD1 (5 bases). The CDR3 is 15 residues long. Trimming took off 6 bases at V and 4 bases at J, with 15 bases between the two ends. Germline V lookup: CDR1 SGHVS, CDR2 FQNEAQ. The CDR3 is CASSIEWGDNEKLFF. The CDR3 bases are TGTGCCAGCAGTATAGAGTGGGGGGATAATGAAAAACTGTTTTTT.

CDR3 amino acids: CSVVLQETQYF. CDR3 DNA sequence: TGCAGCGTCGTTCTTCAAGAGACCCAGTACTTC. V gene TRBV29-1 combines with J gene TRBJ2-5; D not certain. The CDR3 length is 11 residues. V dropped 6 bases and J dropped 2 bases, with 7 bases sitting between them. Germline assignment: CDR1 SQVTM and CDR2 ANQGSEA.

The chain uses TRBV5-1 and TRBJ2-2; D ambiguous. The CDR3 length is 15 residues. Germline lookup yields CDR1 SGHRS and CDR2 YFSETQ. Trimming removed 1 base from V and 5 bases from J, with 12 bases in between. The DNA for the CDR3 is TGCGCCAGCAGCTTGATTGGACCCACGACCGGGGAGCTGTTTTTT. As protein: CASSLIGPTTGELFF. The full variable domain, in which reference TRBV5-1 and TRBJ2-2 provide the parts outside the CDR3, is KAGVTQTPRYLIKTRGQQVTLSCSPISGHRSVSWYQQTPGQGLQFLFEYFSETQRNKGNFPGRFSGRQFSNSRSEMNVSTLELGDSALYLCASSLIGPTTGELFFGEGSRLTVL.

The chain carries TRBV9 and TRBJ1-6; D call uncertain. CDR3 length equals 13 residues. CDR1 and CDR2 (germline): SGDLS, YYNGEE. V gave up 6 bases and J gave up 11 bases, with 15 bases separating them. CDR3 sequence: CASKGRLGAPLHF. CDR3 in DNA: TGTGCCAGCAAGGGCAGGCTCGGGGCACCCCTCCACTTT.

This rearrangement joins TRBV5-6 to TRBJ2-7; TRBD2 matches at 15 bases. V was clipped by 4 bases and J by 4 bases; unmatched bases: 3. This CDR3 is built from 15 residues. The germline V gene has CDR1 SGHDT and CDR2 YYEEEE. The CDR3: CASSLGLAGGYEQYF. The CDR3 DNA sequence: TGTGCCAGCAGCCTGGGACTAGCGGGAGGTTACGAGCAGTACTTC.